This T cell receptor (beta chain) is drawn from a study of neurological immune-mediated disorders. Study summary: Relapsing-remitting forms accounted for about 90% of the 34 multiple sclerosis patients and secondary progressive forms for 3.

Each CDR3 protein gets one entry after TCRdb re-called the 5' RACE reads with MiXCR. The data contain tens of thousands of distinct CDR3 sequences, 3% to 3.5% of them singletons. Study observations and caveats: The multiple sclerosis repertoire cluster showed no association with any clinical or MRI feature. The authors stated that larger cohorts are needed.

This clonotype is deemed medium-sized. Its antigen is undetermined. This CDR3 region has 14 residues. V gave up 2 bases and J gave up 3 bases, with 10 bases separating them. The germline gives CDR1 SEHNR, CDR2 FQNEAQ (reference sequence). The origin of this receptor is a woman in her forties or fifties with multiple sclerosis. Input material: PBMCs. The chain employs TRBV7-9 and TRBJ1-2; D is perhaps TRBD1 (5 bases). In nucleotides, the CDR3 is TGTGCCAGCAGCTTATCGTGGGGGGACTATGGCTACACCTTC. It is translated as CASSLSWGDYGYTF.